This T cell receptor beta chain emerged from a study of shared clonotypes between healthy human individuals. The CDR3 runs to 12 residues. Germline V gene lookup returns CDR1 ENHRY and CDR2 SYGVKD. V was clipped by 11 bases and J by 2 bases, with 12 bases between them. The table came from immunoSEQ multiplex PCR; TCRdb's copy has only in-frame clones and leaves some out. The sample contains roughly 1.5 million clones, approximately 98% of which appear only once. Material for sequencing was naive CD4+ T cells sorted from blood. Subset indicated: CD45RA+ positively selected. The chain couples TRBV10-3 to TRBJ1-2, with D tentatively TRBD1 (5 bases). The sequence came from a man aged 25-40 years in good health. The CDR3 DNA follows: TGTGCCGTGAGGGACGGAAACTATGGCTACACCTTC. Translation: CAVRDGNYGYTF.